The T cell receptor (beta chain) under discussion was sequenced for a study of blood T cells in healthy people across ages (dated by TCRdb to the mid-2010s). Concerning the study at large: In model experiments, template switching captured roughly one uniquely barcoded TCR beta cDNA molecule for every two T cells. The study measured age-related changes in TCR beta repertoire diversity using deep sequencing normalized with unique cDNA molecular identifiers. Donors were grouped into four age groups: young (average 16 years), middle-aged (less than 40), aged (about 60) and long-lived (around 80). To avoid experimental bias, donors of different ages were distributed randomly across sequencing lanes. For two donors (one aged 18 to 30 and one aged 80 or older), the study analyzed two additional independent replicas of 1 million unique cDNA reads from the same blood draw.

What the research found in general, with its limitations: Estimates of total diversity based on one million sequenced T cells were considered lower bounds and underestimates. Compared with the aged group, the long-lived group had more naive CD4+ T cells, fewer expanded clones and increased TCR diversity, a pattern suggesting age selection. Observed TCR beta diversity per million T cells fell roughly linearly with age, and a significant reduction was already apparent by age around 44. Since profiling was done on bulk unsorted PBMCs, naive and antigen-experienced compartments could not be conclusively compared. Because the CMV infection status of the donors was unknown, age-related changes in expanded clonotypes may potentially have been confounded. There was a strong correlation between observed TCR beta diversity and the percentage of naive T cells measured by flow cytometry.

A remark on this clonotype: Its antigen specificity is not known. Base qualities were left out, and no much larger clone turns up one base away.

Preparation of the library involved 5' RACE. TCRdb shows the sequencer as Illumina HiSeq 2500. The second PCR ran for roughly 7 to 12 cycles and used a J-beta primer mix along with a sample-barcoded 5' primer. Each TCR beta cDNA molecule received a unique molecular identifier from a template-switch 5' adaptor carrying 12 random nucleotides. Each sample yielded at least 2.5 million CDR3-containing paired-end reads. First-strand cDNA synthesis was performed from all RNA using the Mint cDNA synthesis kit, with priming by a TRBC-specific oligonucleotide. After uracil-DNA glycosylase treatment, a first 18-cycle PCR used universal primers M1SS and BC2_uni_R on all cDNA. The original pipeline was this. For normalization, 1 million high-quality reads, each with a distinct molecular identifier, were randomly selected from each sample. Reads with shared molecular identifiers were discarded instead of being binned into consensus sequences. MiTCR, with a Q25 quality threshold and the strictest error-elimination algorithm, was used for CDR3 identification, clonotype clustering and error correction. A nonparametric unseen species model using Euler transformation provided a lower-bound estimate of total TCR beta diversity. TCRdb redid the processing of the public reads, applying fastp at Q25 and MiXCR, and retained in-frame beta chains. Every CDR3 protein is listed once, alongside the most common genes and DNA of its rows. The V and J calls were determined by TCRdb, not by the authors. This sample comprises around 970,000 distinct CDR3 sequences, roughly 50% of them detected only once. The ten largest clonotypes hold about a fifth of the sample.

CDR1 and CDR2 are drawn from the germline V gene: SGHDT, YYEEEE. The V end loses 3 bases and the J end loses 0 bases, and a stretch of 17 bases separates them. Including cysteine and phenylalanine, the CDR3 has 17 amino acids. Only CDR3 DNA is held: 51 bases, read in frame from base 1. Donors were 39 systemically healthy Caucasian individuals from Russia aged roughly 6 to 90 years. Each donor gave approximately 9.4 milliliters of peripheral blood, drawn into EDTA-treated Vacutainer tubes. Ficoll-Paque density-gradient centrifugation was used to isolate PBMCs, with at least 6.5 million per sample. Trizol reagent was used to extract total RNA from PBMCs, with at least 5.5 micrograms per sample. For every donor, an aliquot of PBMCs went through flow cytometry to measure the percentages of naive CD45RAhigh/CD27high T cells.

The material sequenced was blood. This sequence uses TRBV5-6 and TRBJ2-3, and the D gene may be TRBD1, 6 bases matching. The sequence was obtained from an older woman in good health. The CDR3 sequence is CASSSTTGLGSTDTQYF. The sequenced DNA is TGTGCCAGCAGCTCGACCACAGGGTTGGGGAGCACAGATACGCAGTATTTT. With the portions outside the CDR3 filled from the reference TRBV5-6 and TRBJ2-3 genes, the complete variable region becomes DAGVTQSPTHLIKTRGQQVTLRCSPKSGHDTVSWYQQALGQGPQFIFQYYEEEERQRGNFPDRFSGHQFPNYSSELNVNALLLGDSALYLCASSSTTGLGSTDTQYFGPGTRLTVL.